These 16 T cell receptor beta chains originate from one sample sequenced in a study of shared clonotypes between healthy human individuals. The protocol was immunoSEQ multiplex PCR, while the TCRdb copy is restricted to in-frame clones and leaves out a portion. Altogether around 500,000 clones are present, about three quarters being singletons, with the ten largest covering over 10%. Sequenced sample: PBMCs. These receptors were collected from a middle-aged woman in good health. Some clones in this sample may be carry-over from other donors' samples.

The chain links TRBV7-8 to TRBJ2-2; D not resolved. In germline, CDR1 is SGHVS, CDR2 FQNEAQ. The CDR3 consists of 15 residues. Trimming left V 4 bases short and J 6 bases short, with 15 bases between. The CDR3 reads CASSSLYQSSGELFF. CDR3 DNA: TGTGCCAGCAGCTCTCTGTATCAGAGCTCCGGGGAGCTGTTTTTT.

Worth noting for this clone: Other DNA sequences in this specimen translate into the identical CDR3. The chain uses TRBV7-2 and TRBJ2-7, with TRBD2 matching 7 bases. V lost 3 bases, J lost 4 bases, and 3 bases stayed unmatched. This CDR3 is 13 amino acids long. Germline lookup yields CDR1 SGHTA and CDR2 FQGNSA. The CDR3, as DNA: TGTGCCAGCAGCTTGGCGGGAGTGTACGAGCAGTACTTC. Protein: CASSLAGVYEQYF.

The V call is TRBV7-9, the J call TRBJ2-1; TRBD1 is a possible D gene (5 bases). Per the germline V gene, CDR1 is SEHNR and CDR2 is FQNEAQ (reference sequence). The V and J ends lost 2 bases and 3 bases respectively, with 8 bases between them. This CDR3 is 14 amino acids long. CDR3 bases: TGTGCCAGCAGCTTACAGGACAACTACAATGAGCAGTTCTTC. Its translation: CASSLQDNYNEQFF.

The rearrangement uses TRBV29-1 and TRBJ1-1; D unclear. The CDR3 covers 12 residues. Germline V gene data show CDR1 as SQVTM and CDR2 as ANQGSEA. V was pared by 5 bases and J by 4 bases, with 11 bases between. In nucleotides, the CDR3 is TGCAGCGTTCAAAGGGCTGGCACTGAAGCTTTCTTT. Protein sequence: CSVQRAGTEAFF.

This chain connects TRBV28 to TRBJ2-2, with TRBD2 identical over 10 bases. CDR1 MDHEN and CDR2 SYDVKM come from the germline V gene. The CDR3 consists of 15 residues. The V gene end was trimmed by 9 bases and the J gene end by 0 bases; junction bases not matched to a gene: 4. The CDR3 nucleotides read TGTGCCAGTAAAGCGGGAGGGTCGAACACCGGGGAGCTGTTTTTT. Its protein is CASKAGGSNTGELFF. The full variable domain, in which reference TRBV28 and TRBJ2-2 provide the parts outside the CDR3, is DVKVTQSSRYLVKRTGEKVFLECVQDMDHENMFWYRQDPGLGLRLIYFSYDVKMKEKGDIPEGYSVSREKKERFSLILESASTNQTSMYLCASKAGGSNTGELFFGEGSRLTVL.

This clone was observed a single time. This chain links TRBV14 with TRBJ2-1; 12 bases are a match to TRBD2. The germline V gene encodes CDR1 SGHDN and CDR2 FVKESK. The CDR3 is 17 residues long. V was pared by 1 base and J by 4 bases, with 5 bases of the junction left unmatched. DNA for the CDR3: TGTGCCAGCAGCCAAGTGACTAGCGGGGGAGGGTACAATGAGCAGTTCTTC. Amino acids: CASSQVTSGGGYNEQFF.

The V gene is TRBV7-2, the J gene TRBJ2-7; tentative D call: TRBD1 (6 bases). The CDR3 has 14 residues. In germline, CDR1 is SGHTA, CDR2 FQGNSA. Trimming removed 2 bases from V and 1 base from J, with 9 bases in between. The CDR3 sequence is CASSLYRASYEQYF. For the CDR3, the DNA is TGTGCCAGCAGCTTATACAGGGCGTCCTACGAGCAGTACTTC.

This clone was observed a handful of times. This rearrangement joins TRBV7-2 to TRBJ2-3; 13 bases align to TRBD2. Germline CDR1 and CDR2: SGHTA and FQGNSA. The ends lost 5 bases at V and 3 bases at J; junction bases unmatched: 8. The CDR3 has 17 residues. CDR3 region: CASSVRLAGGGTDTQYF. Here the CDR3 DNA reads TGTGCCAGCAGCGTACGACTAGCGGGAGGAGGTACAGATACGCAGTATTTT.

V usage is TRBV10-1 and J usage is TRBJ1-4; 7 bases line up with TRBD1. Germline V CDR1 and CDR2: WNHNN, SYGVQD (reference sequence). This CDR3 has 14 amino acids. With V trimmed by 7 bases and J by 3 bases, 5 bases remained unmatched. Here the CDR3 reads CASTSDRSNEKLFF. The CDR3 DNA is TGCGCCAGCACTTCGGACAGGTCTAATGAAAAACTGTTTTTT.

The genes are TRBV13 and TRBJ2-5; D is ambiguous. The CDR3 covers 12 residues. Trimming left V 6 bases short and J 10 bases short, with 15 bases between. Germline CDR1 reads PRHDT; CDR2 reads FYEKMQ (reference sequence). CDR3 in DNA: TGTGCCAGCAGGCTCTCCCCCGGCGACCAGTACTTC. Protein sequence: CASRLSPGDQYF.

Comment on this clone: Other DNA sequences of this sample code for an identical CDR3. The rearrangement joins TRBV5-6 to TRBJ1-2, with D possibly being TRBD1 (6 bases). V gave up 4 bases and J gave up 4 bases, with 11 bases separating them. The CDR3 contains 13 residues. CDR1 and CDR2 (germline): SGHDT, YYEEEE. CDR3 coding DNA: TGTGCCAGCAGCCTGCGGGGGGCCTATGGCTACACCTTC. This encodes CASSLRGAYGYTF.

CDR3 residues: CASSPGGRTTEAFF. CDR3 nucleotide sequence: TGTGCCAGCAGCCCTGGAGGCCGGACCACTGAAGCTTTCTTT. J is TRBJ1-1 and V is TRBV28; D remains ambiguous. The CDR3 covers 14 residues. V shed 6 bases and J shed 4 bases, with 15 bases lying between them. Germline CDR1 is MDHEN and CDR2 is SYDVKM. Based on the CDR3 plus reference TRBV28 and TRBJ1-1, the full variable domain is DVKVTQSSRYLVKRTGEKVFLECVQDMDHENMFWYRQDPGLGLRLIYFSYDVKMKEKGDIPEGYSVSREKKERFSLILESASTNQTSMYLCASSPGGRTTEAFFGQGTRLTVV.

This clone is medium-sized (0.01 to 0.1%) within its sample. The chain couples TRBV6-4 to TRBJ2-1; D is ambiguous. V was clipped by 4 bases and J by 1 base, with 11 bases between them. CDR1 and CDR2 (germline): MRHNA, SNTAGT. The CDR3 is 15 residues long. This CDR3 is CASSVEPESYNEQFF. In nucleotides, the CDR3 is TGTGCCAGCAGTGTTGAACCAGAGTCCTACAATGAGCAGTTCTTC.

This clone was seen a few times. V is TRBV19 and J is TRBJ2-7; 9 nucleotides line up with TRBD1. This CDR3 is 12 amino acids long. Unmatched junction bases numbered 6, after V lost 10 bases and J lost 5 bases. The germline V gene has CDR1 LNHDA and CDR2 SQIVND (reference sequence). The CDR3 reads CATGTGLDEQYF. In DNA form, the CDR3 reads TGTGCCACCGGGACAGGGTTGGACGAGCAGTACTTC.

CDR3 nucleotide sequence: TGTGCCAGCAGTGTATTAGGGGAGGAGCAGTACTTC. This sequence encodes CASSVLGEEQYF. The J gene is TRBJ2-7, the V gene TRBV2; D possibly matches TRBD1 or TRBD2 (5 bases each). Germline-derived CDR1 and CDR2 are SNHLY and FYNNEI. This CDR3 spans 12 amino acids. The germline V and J ends were trimmed by 4 bases and 7 bases, with 11 bases remaining between them. Together with reference TRBV2 and TRBJ2-7, the CDR3 gives the full variable domain: EPEVTQTPSHQVTQMGQEVILRCVPISNHLYFYWYRQILGQKVEFLVSFYNNEISEKSEIFDDQFSVERPDGSNFTLKIRSTKLEDSAMYFCASSVLGEEQYFGPGTRLTVT.

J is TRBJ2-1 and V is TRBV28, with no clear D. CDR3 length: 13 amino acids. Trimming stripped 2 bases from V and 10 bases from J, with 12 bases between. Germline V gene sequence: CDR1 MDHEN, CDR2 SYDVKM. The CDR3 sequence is CASSLQTQLEQFF. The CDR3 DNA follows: TGTGCCAGCAGTTTACAAACTCAGCTAGAGCAGTTCTTC.